These 29 T cell receptor beta chains were sequenced from one sample in a study of shared clonotypes between healthy human individuals. Naive CD8 cells were CD45RO-negative, positively selected for CCR7, excluding terminally differentiated effector memory CD45RA+ cells. Repertoires were generated with immunoSEQ multiplex PCR, while TCRdb's copy carries only in-frame clones and drops some. The sample lists roughly 1,800,000 clones; about 95% were seen once. Sequences were obtained from naive CD8+ T cells sorted from blood. The receptor source for this set is a man between 18 and 35 years old in good health.

This chain connects TRBV28 to TRBJ1-5; 7 bases map to TRBD1. Germline V CDR1 and CDR2: MDHEN, SYDVKM. The CDR3 has 15 residues. J was trimmed by 4 bases and V by 7 bases; bases with no gene match: 10. As DNA, the CDR3 is TGTGCCAGCAACCCGGGACAGACACTTAATCAGCCCCAGCATTTT. It encodes CASNPGQTLNQPQHF.

This rearrangement joins TRBV19 to TRBJ1-5; D is perhaps TRBD1 (5 bases). The V gene's germline CDR1 is LNHDA and CDR2 SQIVND (reference sequence). Trimming pared 5 bases from V and 3 bases from J, leaving 14 bases between. The CDR3 contains 15 residues. CDR3 DNA sequence: TGTGCCAGTAGTCTGAGACAGTACTTCAATCAGCCCCAGCATTTT. Its protein product is CASSLRQYFNQPQHF.

The genes are TRBV6-1 and TRBJ1-1, with D hard to call. The V gene's germline CDR1 is MNHNS and CDR2 SASEGT. This CDR3 is built from 18 residues. Trimming shortened V by 4 bases and J by 4 bases, and 25 bases separated the two germline ends. This chain's CDR3 is CASSAMRTLAAVVTEAFF. For the CDR3, the DNA is TGTGCCAGCAGTGCGATGAGGACCTTGGCGGCGGTGGTCACTGAAGCTTTCTTT.

The chain has TRBV6-1 and TRBJ1-4; 11 nucleotides align to TRBD1. The J segment lost 0 bases and the V segment lost 4 bases, leaving 10 bases of the junction unmatched. CDR3 size: 19 residues. CDR1 and CDR2 from the germline V gene are MNHNS and SASEGT. The CDR3 DNA reads TGTGCCAGCAGTGCCTCCGGGACAGGGGGATCAACAACTAATGAAAAACTGTTTTTT. It codes for CASSASGTGGSTTNEKLFF.

This clone turned up a few times. The V and J genes are TRBV6-6 and TRBJ2-7, with TRBD2 identical over 9 bases. Germline loops: CDR1 MNHNY, CDR2 SVGAGI (reference sequence). Trimming removed 5 bases from V and 3 bases from J; junction bases left unmatched: 5. The CDR3 consists of 14 residues. CDR3 nucleotide sequence: TGTGCCAGCAGTCCAATAGCGGGGGACTACGAGCAGTACTTC. Encoded protein: CASSPIAGDYEQYF.

The rearrangement links TRBV5-1 to TRBJ2-7, with TRBD1 as a possible D gene (6 bases). Germline V CDR1 and CDR2: SGHRS, YFSETQ. V was pared by 2 bases and J by 1 base, with 13 bases between. The CDR3 is 15 residues long. CDR3 DNA sequence: TGCGCCAGCAGCTTTAGAACAGGGACATCCTACGAGCAGTACTTC. It yields the protein CASSFRTGTSYEQYF.

This chain connects TRBV30 to TRBJ2-7; D is perhaps TRBD2 (6 bases). V lost 5 bases, J lost 7 bases, and 18 bases lay in between. The CDR3 sequence is 13 residues long. In germline, CDR1 is GTSNPN, CDR2 SVGIG (reference sequence). Here the CDR3 DNA reads TGTGCCTGGGCCCTGGGGGGTCTGGGGGAGCAGTACTTC. Protein product: CAWALGGLGEQYF.

As for this clone: Other DNA sequences of this sample code for an identical CDR3. This chain joins TRBV15 and TRBJ2-3; D gene ambiguous. Germline CDR1 and CDR2: LNHNV and YYDKDF (reference sequence). V lost 4 bases, J lost 0 bases, and 8 bases lay in between. The CDR3 has 14 residues. In nucleotides, the CDR3 is TGTGCCACCAGCACGGACCCCAGCACAGATACGCAGTATTTT. This gives the protein CATSTDPSTDTQYF.

V gene TRBV5-6 combines with J gene TRBJ1-2; 12 bases line up with TRBD1. Germline CDR1 is SGHDT and CDR2 is YYEEEE. The CDR3 sequence is 16 residues long. V shed 3 bases and J 7 bases; nucleotides not matched to a gene: 10. CDR3 loop: CASSYGTGGATGGYTF. The CDR3 DNA reads as TGTGCCAGCAGCTACGGGACAGGGGGCGCGACCGGTGGCTACACCTTC.

V is TRBV5-6 and J is TRBJ1-2; D unclear. CDR1 is SGHDT and CDR2 is YYEEEE in the germline V gene. This CDR3 spans 14 amino acids. The V and J ends lost 0 bases and 7 bases respectively, with 13 bases between them. In DNA, the CDR3 is TGTGCCAGCAGCTTGGAAGGTGCTCCGGGTGGCTACACCTTC. Its translation: CASSLEGAPGGYTF.

The gene calls are TRBV11-3 and TRBJ2-2; no reliable D call. The CDR3 has 14 amino acids. Germline V lookup: CDR1 SGHNT, CDR2 YENEEA. Trimming stripped 2 bases from V and 1 base from J, with 5 bases between. In DNA form, the CDR3 reads TGTGCCAGCAGCTTACTATTGAACACCGGGGAGCTGTTTTTT. Residues: CASSLLLNTGELFF.

The V and J genes are TRBV5-1 and TRBJ2-1; D is unclear. Deletions cut 0 bases from V and 6 bases from J, with 7 bases between. The V gene's germline CDR1 is SGHRS and CDR2 YFSETQ. There are 13 residues in the CDR3. As DNA, the CDR3 is TGCGCCAGCAGCTTGGAATCCGCCAATGAGCAGTTCTTC. This translates into CASSLESANEQFF.

This chain joins TRBV6-5 and TRBJ2-3; 12 bases match TRBD2. CDR1 is MNHEY and CDR2 is SVGAGI in the germline V gene. The CDR3 spans 16 residues. V dropped 0 bases and J dropped 4; count of bases not matched to a gene: 2. CDR3 DNA sequence: TGTGCCAGCAGTTACTCGCTAGCGGGAGGGCCAGATACGCAGTATTTT. Amino acids: CASSYSLAGGPDTQYF.

The V and J genes are TRBV11-2 and TRBJ2-2; maybe TRBD1 (6 bases). The V gene lost 5 bases and the J gene lost 6 bases, with 10 bases spanning the gap. Germline loops: CDR1 SGHAT, CDR2 FQNNGV. The length of the CDR3 is 13 residues. CDR3: CASSVQGSGELFF. DNA of the CDR3: TGTGCCAGCAGCGTACAGGGCTCCGGGGAGCTGTTTTTT.

This clone was seen just once. The J gene is TRBJ2-7, the V gene TRBV4-1; 12 positions agree with TRBD1. The CDR3 covers 16 residues. Germline V gives CDR1 MGHRA, CDR2 YSYEKL. The junction had 5 bases not matched to a gene; V was cut back by 0 bases and J by 5 bases. CDR3 DNA sequence: TGCGCCAGCAGCCAAGATAGGGGACAGGGGGCTAACGAGCAGTACTTC. Its translation is CASSQDRGQGANEQYF.

The rearrangement joins TRBV6-5 to TRBJ1-1, with D unresolved. Germline V gives CDR1 MNHEY, CDR2 SVGAGI. The CDR3 covers 13 residues. Trimming cost V 8 bases and J 0 bases, with 10 bases left between them. CDR3 DNA: TGTGCCAGCTTTCCCGTTCTGAACACTGAAGCTTTCTTT. Encoded protein: CASFPVLNTEAFF.

This clone appeared a few times. J is TRBJ2-7 and V is TRBV9; D uncertain. Trimming stripped 3 bases from V and 2 bases from J, with 12 bases between. The CDR3 totals 14 residues. Germline V lookup: CDR1 SGDLS, CDR2 YYNGEE. Here the CDR3 DNA reads TGTGCCAGCAGCGCCGGACCTACCCCCTACGAGCAGTACTTC. Amino acid sequence: CASSAGPTPYEQYF.

This sequence joins TRBV10-2 and TRBJ1-1; 8 nucleotides line up with TRBD1. CDR3 length: 15 residues. The germline gives CDR1 WSHSY, CDR2 SAAADI. V was clipped by 2 bases and J by 3 bases; unmatched bases: 5. In nucleotides, the CDR3 is TGCGCCAGCAGTGAGACAGGGGGAGCGTACACTGAAGCTTTCTTT. As protein: CASSETGGAYTEAFF.

The genes are TRBV6-5 and TRBJ1-1; 7 positions agree with TRBD1. V dropped 7 bases and J dropped 4; count of bases not matched to a gene: 9. Germline lookup yields CDR1 MNHEY and CDR2 SVGAGI. The CDR3 is 14 amino acids. The CDR3 coding sequence is TGTGCCAGCAAGGAGGGGGCGGATATCACTGAAGCTTTCTTT. Residues: CASKEGADITEAFF.

The count of this clone is one. The CDR3 DNA reads TGTGCCAGCAGCTTTGTGGCGAGCGGGGAGCTGTTTTTT. The encoded protein is CASSFVASGELFF. The chain joins TRBV7-9 to TRBJ2-2; D is uncertain. Trimming left V 3 bases short and J 7 bases short, with 9 bases between. Germline values: CDR1 SEHNR, CDR2 FQNEAQ (reference sequence). This CDR3 contains 13 residues.

The CDR3 DNA reads as TGTGCCAGCAGTGAATCGGGGCTCAACACTGAAGCTTTCTTT. This translates into CASSESGLNTEAFF. The chain is built from TRBV2 and TRBJ1-1; perhaps TRBD1 as D (5 bases). The germline V gene has CDR1 SNHLY and CDR2 FYNNEI. This CDR3 contains 14 residues. Trimming shortened V by 2 bases and J by 2 bases, and 9 bases separated the two germline ends.

The V and J genes are TRBV5-6 and TRBJ1-5; D uncertain. The V gene lost 1 base and the J gene lost 0 bases, with 8 bases spanning the gap. CDR1 and CDR2 from the germline V gene are SGHDT and YYEEEE. The CDR3 loop spans 15 amino acids. For the CDR3, the DNA is TGTGCCAGCAGCTTGTCACGCGGTAGCAATCAGCCCCAGCATTTT. It codes for CASSLSRGSNQPQHF.

Regarding this clone: Within the sample, other DNA sequences also encode this same CDR3. This sequence joins TRBV6-5 and TRBJ2-7; D gene uncertain. V was pared by 4 bases and J by 0 bases, with 7 bases between. This CDR3 is 13 amino acids long. Germline V gene sequence: CDR1 MNHEY, CDR2 SVGAGI. This CDR3 reads CASSLSGSYEQYF. As DNA, the CDR3 is TGTGCCAGCAGTTTGTCTGGCTCCTACGAGCAGTACTTC.

This chain connects TRBV2 to TRBJ1-4; tentatively, D is TRBD1 (5 bases). CDR3 size: 14 residues. V was pared by 2 bases and J by 8 bases, with 12 bases between. Per germline, CDR1 SNHLY and CDR2 FYNNEI. The CDR3 coding sequence is TGTGCCAGCAGTGAACAGGGAAGCTACGAAAAACTGTTTTTT. Translated, it gives CASSEQGSYEKLFF. The variable domain in full, completed from reference TRBV2 and TRBJ1-4, reads EPEVTQTPSHQVTQMGQEVILRCVPISNHLYFYWYRQILGQKVEFLVSFYNNEISEKSEIFDDQFSVERPDGSNFTLKIRSTKLEDSAMYFCASSEQGSYEKLFFGSGTQLSVL.

The chain combines TRBV14 with TRBJ2-7; 10 nucleotides line up with TRBD1. CDR3 length equals 14 residues. V lost 5 bases, J lost 2 bases, and 3 bases stayed unmatched. CDR1 and CDR2 (germline): SGHDN, FVKESK. CDR3 residues: CASSWTGGAYEQYF. In DNA form, the CDR3 reads TGTGCCAGCAGCTGGACAGGGGGGGCCTACGAGCAGTACTTC.

This clone was recorded a few times. The CDR3: CASSYQQGELRSPLHF. The CDR3 DNA sequence: TGTGCCAGCAGTTATCAGCAGGGAGAGTTAAGATCACCCCTCCACTTT. The chain is built from TRBV6-5 and TRBJ1-6; maybe TRBD1 (5 bases). Germline loops: CDR1 MNHEY, CDR2 SVGAGI. The ends were cut back, 3 bases at V and 10 bases at J, with 19 bases in the middle. The CDR3 has 16 residues.

This clone was recorded only once. This rearrangement joins TRBV13 to TRBJ1-1; D is unresolved. V lost 2 bases to trimming and J lost 4 bases, with 20 bases between them. Germline V CDR1 and CDR2: PRHDT, FYEKMQ (reference sequence). The CDR3 is 17 residues long. The CDR3 protein is CASSLRSALGKGTEAFF. In DNA, the CDR3 is TGTGCCAGCAGCTTAAGGAGTGCCCTAGGGAAGGGCACTGAAGCTTTCTTT.

This chain joins TRBV4-3 and TRBJ2-7, with 13 bases matching TRBD2. The germline CDR1 and CDR2 sequences are LGHNA and YSLEER. The CDR3 length is 15 residues. J lost 5 bases, V lost 3 bases, and 4 bases had no gene match. The chain's CDR3 is CASSQIGLAGDEQYF. CDR3 nucleotides: TGCGCCAGCAGCCAGATCGGACTAGCGGGAGACGAGCAGTACTTC.

This clone turned up a few times. This sequence joins TRBV21-1 and TRBJ1-5; the table calls TRBD1, which could not be checked here. TRBV21-1 is a known pseudogene. The CDR3 runs 14 residues. CDR3 protein: CASTGYRSNQPQHF. Written as DNA, the CDR3 is TGTGCCAGCACTGGATACAGGAGCAATCAGCCCCAGCATTTT.